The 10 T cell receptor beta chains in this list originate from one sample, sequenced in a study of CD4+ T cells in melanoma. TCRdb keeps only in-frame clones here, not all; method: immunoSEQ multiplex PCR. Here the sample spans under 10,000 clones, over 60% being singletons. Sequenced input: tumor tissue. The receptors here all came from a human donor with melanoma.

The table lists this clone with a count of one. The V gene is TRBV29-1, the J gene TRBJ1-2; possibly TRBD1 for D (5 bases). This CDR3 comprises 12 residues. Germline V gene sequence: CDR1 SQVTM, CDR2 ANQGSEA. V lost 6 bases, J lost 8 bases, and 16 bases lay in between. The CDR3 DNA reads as TGCAGCGTCCTGGGGGGGTCCGGGGGCTACACCTTC. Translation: CSVLGGSGGYTF.

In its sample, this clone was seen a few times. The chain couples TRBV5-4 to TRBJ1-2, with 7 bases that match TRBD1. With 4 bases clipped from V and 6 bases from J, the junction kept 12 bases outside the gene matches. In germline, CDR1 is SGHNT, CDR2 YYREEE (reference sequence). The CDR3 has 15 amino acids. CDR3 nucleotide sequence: TGTGCCAGCAGCCGTGGGACAGAGACCCAAAATGGCTACACCTTC. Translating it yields CASSRGTETQNGYTF.

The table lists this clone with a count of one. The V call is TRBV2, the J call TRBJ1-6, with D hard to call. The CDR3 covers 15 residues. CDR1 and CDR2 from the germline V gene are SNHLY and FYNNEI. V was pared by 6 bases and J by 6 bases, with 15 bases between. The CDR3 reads CASRARGYLNSPLHF. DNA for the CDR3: TGTGCCAGCAGGGCCAGAGGGTACCTTAATTCACCCCTCCACTTT.

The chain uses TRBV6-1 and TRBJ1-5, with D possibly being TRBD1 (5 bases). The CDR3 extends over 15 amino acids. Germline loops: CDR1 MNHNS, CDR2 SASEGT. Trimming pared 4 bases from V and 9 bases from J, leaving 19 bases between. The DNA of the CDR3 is TGTGCCAGCAGTGCCAATGGTAGGGGTATGGCGCCCCAGCATTTT. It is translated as CASSANGRGMAPQHF.

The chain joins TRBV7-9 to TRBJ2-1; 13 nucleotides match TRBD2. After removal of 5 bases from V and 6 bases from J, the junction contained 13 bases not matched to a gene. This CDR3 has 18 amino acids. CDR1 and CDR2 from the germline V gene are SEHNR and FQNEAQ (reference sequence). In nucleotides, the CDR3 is TGTGCCAGCAGCCCCCCCTCACTAGCGGGGGGGCGGGGCAATGAGCAGTTCTTC. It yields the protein CASSPPSLAGGRGNEQFF.

The CDR3 bases are TGTGCCAGCAGCCACGGGGACAGGGCCTACGAGCAGTACTTC. This translates into CASSHGDRAYEQYF. J is TRBJ2-7 and V is TRBV5-4, with 9 nucleotides matching TRBD1. The CDR3 runs to 14 residues. Per the germline V gene, CDR1 is SGHNT and CDR2 is YYREEE (reference sequence). Trimming cost V 4 bases and J 2 bases; bases outside gene matches: 4.

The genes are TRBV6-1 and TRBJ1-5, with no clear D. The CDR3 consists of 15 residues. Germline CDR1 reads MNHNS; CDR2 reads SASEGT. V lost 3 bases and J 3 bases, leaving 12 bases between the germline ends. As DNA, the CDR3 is TGTGCCAGCAGTGAGGCGGGCAGCCCCAATCAGCCCCAGCATTTT. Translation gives CASSEAGSPNQPQHF.

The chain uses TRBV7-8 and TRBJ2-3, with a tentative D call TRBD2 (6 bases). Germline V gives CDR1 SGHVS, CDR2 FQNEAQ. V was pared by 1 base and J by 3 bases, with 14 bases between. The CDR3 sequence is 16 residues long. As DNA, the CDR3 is TGTGCCAGCAGCTTAGGGGGCGGGGCAGCGACAGATACGCAGTATTTT. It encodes CASSLGGGAATDTQYF.

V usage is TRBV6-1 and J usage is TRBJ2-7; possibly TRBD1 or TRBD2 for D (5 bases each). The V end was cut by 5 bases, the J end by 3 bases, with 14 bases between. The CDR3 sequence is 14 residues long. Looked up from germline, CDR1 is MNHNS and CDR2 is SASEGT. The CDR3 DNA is TGTGCCAGCAGTTGGTTTGGGGGAAACTACGAGCAGTACTTC. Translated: CASSWFGGNYEQYF.

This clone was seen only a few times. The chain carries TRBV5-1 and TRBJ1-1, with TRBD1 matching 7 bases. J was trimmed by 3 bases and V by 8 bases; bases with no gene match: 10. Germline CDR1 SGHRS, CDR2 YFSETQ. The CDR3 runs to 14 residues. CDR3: CASRHDRDHTEAFF. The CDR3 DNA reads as TGCGCCAGTCGGCACGACAGGGACCACACTGAAGCTTTCTTT.